The 10 T cell receptor beta chains reported below all come from one sample, sequenced in a study of human T cells and chemical hapten exposure (dated by TCRdb to the early 2020s). Taken with the paper, the label for time point translates to: patch test 1, 2 weeks after DPC sensitization. Sample treatment or condition, as interpreted from the label and publication: therapeutic diphenylcyclopropenone sensitization with weekly scalp DPC. The library was made by RACE. Instrument used: NextSeq 500. TCRdb cleaned the public reads at Q25 with fastp, built clones with MiXCR and kept in-frame beta chains. When rows share a CDR3 protein, they turn into one entry using the most common DNA and genes. This sample holds roughly 380,000 distinct CDR3 sequences; roughly 4.8% were observed only once. The leading ten clones occupy 2% to 2.5% of the sample. Sequences were derived from whole blood, sampled in connection with sensitization to the hapten diphenylcyclopropenone (DPC). The source is a woman in her fifties or sixties with alopecia areata. Some clones in this sample may be carry-over from other donors' samples.

This clonotype was recorded at least ten times. This chain uses TRBV12-5 with TRBJ2-6, with D perhaps matching TRBD1 (5 bases). The CDR3 runs to 16 residues. CDR1 and CDR2 from the germline V gene are LGHNT and FRNRAP. V gave up 5 bases and J gave up 1 base, with 12 bases separating them. Here the CDR3 DNA reads TGTGCTAGTGGTCTGCCCAGGGTATCTGGGGCCAACGTCCTGACTTTC. Translating gives CASGLPRVSGANVLTF.

There are many counts of this clonotype. In DNA, the CDR3 is TGTGCCAGCAGCTCGGCCGGGGGGGCTGGGGCCAACGTCCTGACTTTC. It codes for CASSSAGGAGANVLTF. The rearrangement uses TRBV4-2 and TRBJ2-6, with 8 bases that match TRBD2. The CDR3 loop spans 16 amino acids. Trimming took 5 bases from V and 2 from J; bases not matched to a gene: 5. The germline V gene encodes CDR1 LGHNA and CDR2 YNFKEQ.

V usage is TRBV9 and J usage is TRBJ2-1; TRBD2 is a possible D gene (5 bases). V was clipped by 4 bases and J by 7 bases, with 9 bases between them. The germline V gene has CDR1 SGDLS and CDR2 YYNGEE. The CDR3 has 12 amino acids. CDR3 sequence reads: CASSPGSNEQFF. CDR3 sequence (DNA): TGTGCCAGCAGCCCGGGGTCTAATGAGCAGTTCTTC.

This clonotype has at least ten counts. The chain couples TRBV5-1 to TRBJ1-6, with 7 bases identical to TRBD1. V lost 2 bases, J lost 7 bases, and 3 bases stayed unmatched. The CDR3 covers 14 residues. The germline CDR1 and CDR2 sequences are SGHRS and YFSETQ. CDR3 DNA sequence: TGCGCCAGCAGCTTCGGGACAGCAAATTCACCCCTCCACTTT. The encoded protein is CASSFGTANSPLHF.

This clonotype appeared many times. J is TRBJ2-6 and V is TRBV9; D is ambiguous. V dropped 0 bases and J dropped 1 base, with 2 bases sitting between them. Per the germline V gene, CDR1 is SGDLS and CDR2 is YYNGEE. This CDR3 has 14 amino acids. The CDR3 reads CASSVVSGANVLTF. The CDR3 DNA follows: TGTGCCAGCAGCGTAGTATCTGGGGCCAACGTCCTGACTTTC.

In this sample, this clonotype turned up many times. The rearrangement links TRBV21-1 to TRBJ2-4; no check of the table's D call, TRBD1, against the DNA was made. TRBV21-1 is shown as a pseudogene. CDR3 length: 15 amino acids. The CDR3 DNA sequence: TGTGCCAGCTCGAAGCGGGGGCCCAGCAAAAACATTCAGTACTTC. Translated, it gives CASSKRGPSKNIQYF.

This clonotype was observed a handful of times. The DNA for the CDR3 is TGTGCCAGCAGCCAGAACCCAGGCTCCTACAATGAGCAGTTCTTC. This sequence encodes CASSQNPGSYNEQFF. The chain combines TRBV3-1 with TRBJ2-1; D gene ambiguous. The germline V and J ends were trimmed by 3 bases and 0 bases, with 9 bases remaining between them. Germline V lookup: CDR1 LGHDT, CDR2 YNNKEL (reference sequence). This CDR3 has 15 amino acids.

The genes are TRBV6-1 and TRBJ1-6; 8 nucleotides line up with TRBD1. This CDR3 is 19 amino acids long. CDR1 and CDR2 from the germline V gene are MNHNS and SASEGT. V shed 5 bases and J 13 bases; nucleotides not matched to a gene: 25. CDR3: CASSRSPHTTGAALSPLHF. CDR3 nucleotides: TGTGCCAGCAGTCGAAGCCCACACACGACAGGGGCCGCCCTGAGTCCCCTCCACTTT.

This clonotype has at least ten counts. This chain connects TRBV12-3 or TRBV12-4 to TRBJ2-7; D is undetermined. The V gene lost 6 bases and the J gene lost 7 bases, with 16 bases spanning the gap. This CDR3 has 13 residues. CDR3 sequence: CASSPSGVREQYF. CDR3 sequence (DNA): TGTGCCAGCAGCCCCTCGGGCGTTCGTGAGCAGTACTTC.

This clonotype was seen many times. The chain combines TRBV9 with TRBJ2-5; no definite D call. Trimming left V 0 bases short and J 4 bases short, with 7 bases between. Germline V CDR1 and CDR2: SGDLS, YYNGEE. The CDR3 contains 13 residues. CDR3: CASSVEGRETQYF. CDR3 nucleotide sequence: TGTGCCAGCAGCGTAGAGGGCAGAGAGACCCAGTACTTC.